The present T cell receptor beta chain was sequenced within a study of identical twins. Study-level findings and limits: Beta out-of-frame twin sharing showed a weaker excess. Insertions ran lower in abundant cord blood beta clonotypes, though not in memory repertoires.

A universal primer site arose from template switching, and cDNA bore unique molecular identifiers. TCRdb called the 5' RACE reads again in MiXCR, with one record for every CDR3 protein. The data hold hundreds of thousands of distinct CDR3 sequences, with roughly 6% observed a single time. This clonotype has ten or more counts. What it binds is not known. Trimming shortened V by 6 bases and J by 1 base, and 15 bases separated the two germline ends. The CDR3 totals 15 residues. The clonotype was recovered from a young man in good health. This chain uses TRBV12-3 or TRBV12-4 with TRBJ2-5, with D unclear. Material for sequencing was naive T cells sorted from blood. The CDR3 DNA is TGTGCCAGCAGACCCCCCAAGGGAATCCAAGAGACCCAGTACTTC. Its protein product is CASRPPKGIQETQYF.